Listed below are T cell receptor beta chains from one sample, sequenced in a study of technical replicates of blood from a handful of donors. The repertoire was sequenced with immunoSEQ multiplex PCR; TCRdb's copy has only in-frame clones and lacks some. The sample records 95,000 to 100,000 clones, more than 90% being singletons. Sequencing was done on a sample of T cells isolated from PBMCs. These receptors were taken from a human donor in good health. Both conserved end residues are part of each CDR3. Each record gives: D gene, clone size, V gene, J gene, CDR3 protein, CDR3 DNA. D genes are given only for firm matches. Size tells how often a clone was seen (once, few, many) or the class of an expanded clone, and some rows leave it out.

TRBD2,-,TRBV5-1,TRBJ2-5,CASSGTSGGGPGETQYF,TGCGCCAGCAGCGGGACTAGCGGGGGGGGGCCCGGAGAGACCCAGTACTTC
-,-,TRBV7-9,TRBJ2-3,CASSLSGPDTQYF,TGTGCCAGCAGCTTATCTGGGCCAGATACGCAGTATTTT
-,-,TRBV11-3,TRBJ2-2,CASSLPHTDTGELFF,TGTGCCAGCAGCTTACCCCATACTGACACCGGGGAGCTGTTTTTT
-,-,TRBV19,TRBJ1-3,CASRDGGAVSGNTIYF,TGTGCCAGTAGGGATGGGGGGGCAGTCTCTGGAAACACCATATATTTT
TRBD1,-,TRBV4-1,TRBJ2-7,CASSQGTGTYEQYF,TGCGCCAGCAGCCAAGGGACAGGGACCTACGAGCAGTACTTC
TRBD2,few,TRBV6-1,TRBJ2-1,CASSEATSGRDEQFF,TGTGCCAGCAGTGAAGCGACTAGCGGGAGGGATGAGCAGTTCTTC
-,-,TRBV5-1,TRBJ2-1,CASSLATLNNEQFF,TGCGCCAGCAGCTTGGCTACCCTTAACAATGAGCAGTTCTTC
TRBD1,-,TRBV6-1,TRBJ1-5,CASRDRQGPNQPQHF,TGTGCCAGCAGGGATCGACAGGGCCCCAATCAGCCCCAGCATTTT
TRBD1,-,TRBV18,TRBJ2-5,CASSPDRGLQETQYF,TGTGCCAGCTCACCCGACAGGGGGCTCCAAGAGACCCAGTACTTC
-,-,TRBV7-2,TRBJ2-2,CASSPMGLPEELFF,TGTGCCAGCAGCCCGATGGGGCTCCCCGAAGAGCTGTTTTTT
TRBD1,-,TRBV15,TRBJ2-6,CATSRDLGQVFYSGANVLTF,TGTGCCACCAGCAGAGATCTAGGACAGGTTTTTTACTCTGGGGCCAACGTCCTGACTTTC
-,-,TRBV18,TRBJ1-1,CASSPTGNTEAFF,TGTGCCAGCTCACCTACAGGGAACACTGAAGCTTTCTTT
TRBD1,-,TRBV4-2,TRBJ2-2,CASRPGQPNTGELFF,TGTGCCAGCAGGCCGGGACAGCCCAACACCGGGGAGCTGTTTTTT
TRBD1,-,TRBV10-3,TRBJ1-6,CAISKKQGGQGTSPLHF,TGTGCCATCAGCAAGAAGCAGGGGGGACAGGGGACCTCACCCCTCCACTTT
-,-,TRBV7-2,TRBJ2-5,CASSFTGGGGETQYF,TGTGCCAGCAGCTTTACAGGGGGGGGAGGTGAGACCCAGTACTTC
-,-,TRBV10-1,TRBJ1-4,CASSDPPTEGKLFF,TGCGCCAGCAGTGACCCGCCGACTGAGGGAAAACTGTTTTTT
TRBD1,-,TRBV11-3,TRBJ2-4,CASSPTGLDIQYF,TGTGCCAGCAGCCCGACAGGGTTGGACATTCAGTACTTC
TRBD2,-,TRBV5-1,TRBJ2-1,CASSLGVSGRNYNEQFF,TGCGCCAGCAGCTTGGGTGTTAGCGGGAGAAACTACAATGAGCAGTTCTTC
TRBD2,once,TRBV27,TRBJ2-5,CASSLAGEGETQYF,TGTGCCAGCAGTTTAGCGGGAGAAGGTGAGACCCAGTACTTC
-,-,TRBV15,TRBJ2-5,CATSGDSGGETQYF,TGTGCCACCAGCGGGGACAGCGGGGGAGAGACCCAGTACTTC
-,-,TRBV6-5,TRBJ1-2,CASSRQGKGGYTF,TGTGCCAGCAGTCGGCAGGGGAAAGGTGGCTACACCTTC
-,-,TRBV9,TRBJ2-5,CASSVGVDRSYQETQYF,TGTGCCAGCAGCGTAGGCGTTGACAGGTCCTACCAAGAGACCCAGTACTTC
TRBD1,-,TRBV4-1,TRBJ2-1,CASSQDGLTGGRYNEQFF,TGCGCCAGCAGCCAAGACGGATTGACAGGGGGAAGGTACAATGAGCAGTTCTTC
-,once,TRBV5-5,TRBJ2-4,CASSLVPRSLAKNIQYF,TGTGCCAGCAGCTTGGTCCCCAGGTCGCTAGCCAAAAACATTCAGTACTTC
-,-,TRBV27,TRBJ2-7,CASNDGKSVYEQYF,TGTGCCAGCAATGACGGGAAAAGTGTCTACGAGCAGTACTTC
-,-,TRBV11-2,TRBJ2-7,CASLPTDVTYEQYF,TGTGCCAGTCTCCCTACAGACGTCACCTACGAGCAGTACTTC
TRBD2,-,TRBV6-6,TRBJ2-3,CASKGLAGVYTQYF,TGTGCCAGTAAGGGACTAGCGGGGGTCTATACGCAGTATTTT
TRBD1,once,TRBV14,TRBJ2-1,CASSPRDSYNEQFF,TGTGCCAGCAGCCCTCGGGACAGCTACAATGAGCAGTTCTTC
-,-,TRBV5-1,TRBJ2-5,CASSLSSSEETQYF,TGCGCCAGCAGCTTGTCTTCCAGCGAAGAGACCCAGTACTTC
TRBD2,-,TRBV7-7,TRBJ2-1,CASSLRRGTSFDEQFF,TGTGCCAGCAGCTTACGCCGAGGGACTAGTTTCGATGAGCAGTTCTTC
TRBD2,-,TRBV7-2,TRBJ2-7,CASRFSGLAGYEQYF,TGTGCCAGCAGGTTCAGTGGACTAGCGGGCTACGAGCAGTACTTC
-,-,TRBV25-1,TRBJ1-2,CASKEAGENGYTF,TGTGCCAGCAAGGAGGCGGGGGAGAATGGCTACACCTTC
TRBD1,-,TRBV6-5,TRBJ2-7,CASSRRDRGVGEQYF,TGTGCCAGCAGTCGACGGGACAGGGGTGTAGGCGAGCAGTACTTC
TRBD2,-,TRBV19,TRBJ2-5,CASSRSAGVGETQYF,TGTGCCAGTAGTAGATCGGCGGGAGTGGGAGAGACCCAGTACTTC
-,-,TRBV6-5,TRBJ1-5,CASSYGASNQPQHF,TGTGCCAGCAGTTACGGGGCCTCCAATCAGCCCCAGCATTTT
TRBD1,-,TRBV19,TRBJ2-2,CATHTTARGITGELFF,TGTGCCACCCATACCACTGCCAGGGGGATCACCGGGGAGCTGTTTTTT
TRBD2,few,TRBV4-1,TRBJ2-1,CASSQPKLGSGFTDEQFF,TGCGCCAGCAGCCAACCCAAACTGGGTAGCGGGTTTACTGATGAGCAGTTCTTC
-,-,TRBV18,TRBJ1-2,CASSPPSKVPTEGYTF,TGTGCCAGCTCACCGCCCAGTAAGGTCCCAACGGAGGGCTACACCTTC
-,-,TRBV27,TRBJ1-2,CASSAGVRSNYGYTF,TGTGCCAGCAGTGCCGGGGTGCGCAGCAACTATGGCTACACCTTC
-,-,TRBV14,TRBJ1-2,CASAEYRANYGYTF,TGTGCCAGCGCAGAATACAGAGCTAACTATGGCTACACCTTC
-,-,TRBV14,TRBJ1-2,CASSQDPGDYGYTF,TGTGCCAGCAGCCAAGACCCGGGGGACTATGGCTACACCTTC
TRBD1,-,TRBV9,TRBJ1-2,CASSGDGTGDNGYTF,TGTGCCAGCAGCGGAGACGGGACAGGGGATAATGGCTACACCTTC
-,-,TRBV7-3,TRBJ2-2,CASSPTTGQNLDGELFF,TGTGCCAGCAGCCCAACCACCGGACAGAACCTGGACGGGGAGCTGTTTTTT
-,-,TRBV7-2,TRBJ1-2,CASSFYSRAEGYTF,TGTGCCAGCAGCTTTTACTCCAGGGCGGAAGGCTACACCTTC
-,few,TRBV29-1,TRBJ1-1,CSVGGGLRGEAFF,TGCAGCGTTGGGGGAGGGCTCCGAGGTGAAGCTTTCTTT
-,-,TRBV7-9,TRBJ2-3,CASPGHRKATDTQYF,TGTGCCAGCCCGGGACACCGCAAGGCGACAGATACGCAGTATTTT
-,-,TRBV14,TRBJ1-3,CASSQERRSGSGNTIYF,TGTGCCAGCAGCCAAGAGCGTAGGTCGGGCTCTGGAAACACCATATATTTT
TRBD1,-,TRBV19,TRBJ1-5,CASSTSGGNQPQHF,TGTGCCAGTAGTACTTCAGGGGGAAATCAGCCCCAGCATTTT
TRBD1,few,TRBV6-5,TRBJ1-5,CASSPGGYQPQHF,TGTGCCAGCAGCCCAGGGGGCTATCAGCCCCAGCATTTT
-,-,TRBV19,TRBJ1-1,CASSIGQGTEAFF,TGTGCCAGTAGTATTGGGCAGGGCACTGAAGCTTTCTTT